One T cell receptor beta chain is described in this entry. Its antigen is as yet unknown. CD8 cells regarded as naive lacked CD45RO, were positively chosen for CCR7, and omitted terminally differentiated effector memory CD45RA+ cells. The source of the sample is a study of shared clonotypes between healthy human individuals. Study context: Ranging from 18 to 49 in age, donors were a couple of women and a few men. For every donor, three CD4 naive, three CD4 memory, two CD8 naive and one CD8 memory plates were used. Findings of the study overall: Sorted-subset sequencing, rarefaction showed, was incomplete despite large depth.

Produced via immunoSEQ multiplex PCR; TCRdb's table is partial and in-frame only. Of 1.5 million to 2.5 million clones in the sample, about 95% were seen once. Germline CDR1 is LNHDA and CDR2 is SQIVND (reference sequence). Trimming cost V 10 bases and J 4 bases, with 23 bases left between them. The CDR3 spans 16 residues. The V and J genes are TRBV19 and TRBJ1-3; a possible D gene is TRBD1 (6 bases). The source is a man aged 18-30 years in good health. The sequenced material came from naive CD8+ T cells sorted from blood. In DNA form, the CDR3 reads TGTGCCACCTCCGGACAGCTCCAACTCAAGGGAAACACCATATATTTT. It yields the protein CATSGQLQLKGNTIYF.